This entry lists 4 T cell receptor beta chains sequenced from one sample in a study of blood T cell repertoires in COVID-19. The table came from immunoSEQ multiplex PCR; TCRdb's copy has only in-frame clones and leaves some out. The sample consists of 290,000 or so clones, roughly 87% of them appearing once. The sample taken for sequencing was peripheral blood. All receptors come from a young man with active or convalescent COVID-19.

The rearrangement links TRBV2 to TRBJ1-2; tentatively, D is TRBD1 (6 bases). The germline V and J ends were trimmed by 6 bases and 2 bases, with 10 bases remaining between them. The germline V gene encodes CDR1 SNHLY and CDR2 FYNNEI. This CDR3 is 13 amino acids long. This CDR3 is CASRLDRNYGYTF. CDR3 DNA sequence: TGTGCCAGCAGGCTTGACAGGAACTATGGCTACACCTTC.

The gene calls are TRBV27 and TRBJ1-2, with TRBD1 matching 7 bases. J gave up 8 bases and V 8 bases, and 8 bases lay outside the gene matches. From germline, CDR1 is MNHEY and CDR2 SMNVEV (reference sequence). The CDR3 consists of 12 residues. CDR3 nucleotide sequence: TGTGCCAGCCGGACAGGTTTTGTCGGCTACACCTTC. It encodes CASRTGFVGYTF.

The chain uses TRBV27 and TRBJ1-2, with a possible D match to TRBD1 (6 bases). Germline assignment: CDR1 MNHEY and CDR2 SMNVEV (reference sequence). V was cut by 5 bases and J by 5 bases, with 12 bases left in between. CDR3 length equals 13 residues. CDR3 sequence: CASSVTGYYGYTF. The DNA for the CDR3 is TGTGCCAGCAGTGTCACAGGGTATTATGGCTACACCTTC.

The chain recombines TRBV3-1 (or the pseudogene TRBV3-2) with TRBJ2-2; D is unresolved. V was pared by 2 bases and J by 1 base, with 8 bases between. Germline CDR1 LGHDT, CDR2 YNNKEL (reference sequence). The CDR3 is made up of 15 amino acids. The CDR3, as DNA: TGTGCCAGCAGCCAACCTTACTTGAACACCGGGGAGCTGTTTTTT. Translation gives CASSQPYLNTGELFF.